The rows below give T cell receptor beta chains drawn from one sample of a study of vaccination and CD4 T cells after COVID-19. These TCRs are of unknown antigen specificity. TCRdb fed the PCR reads into MiXCR, producing one record per CDR3 protein. The profile shows tens of thousands of distinct CDR3 sequences, about a third of them singletons. This specimen was CD4+ T cells from blood, cultured in vitro, taken about 7 months after SARS-CoV-2 vaccination. Source of these receptors: a human donor who had recovered from COVID-19. The conserved cysteine and the conserved F or W are not part of the CDR3 here. The size entry is marked missing in some rows and otherwise reads once, few, many or a size class.

CDR3aa | abundance | v_gene
ASSAGADTEAF | . | TRBV19
ATSRGPTAQETQY | . | TRBV15
ASSLDRQVSYEQY | . | TRBV7-2
ASSRQETQY | few | TRBV25-1
ASRGPQGNNQPQH | . | TRBV6-2/TRBV6-3
SAPRGTDTQY | few | TRBV20-1
ASSEEGTGAYEQY | medium-sized | TRBV6-1
ATSRDITNRPETQY | . | TRBV15
SAQFYNEQF | . | TRBV20-1
ASSPLASGTDTQY | few | TRBV27
ASSLARWGAEF | . | TRBV28